The clone carrying this TCR beta chain occurred many times. Germline V CDR1 and CDR2: MNHEY, SVGAGI. The J segment lost 3 bases and the V segment lost 4 bases, leaving 9 bases of the junction unmatched. The length of the CDR3 is 16 residues. These data come from a study of regulatory T cells in long-lasting Graves disease. Library construction for TCR beta used iRepertoire HTBI primers and Arm-PCR of CDR3 regions. TCRdb reprocessed the multiplex PCR reads with MiXCR, giving one entry per CDR3 protein. There are under 800,000 distinct CDR3 sequences in the sample; less than 20% occur only once, and around 18% lies in the top ten. Time point denoted: newly diagnosed GD, antithyroid drugs for less than 3 months. There was RNA extracted from PBMCs, and the TCR library was made from it. These same records also appear under a second study, on T cells in Graves' hyperthyroidism and ophthalmopathy.

The sequence derives from a woman under 40 with Graves disease. This chain connects TRBV6-5 to TRBJ2-5; TRBD2 matches 9 bases. Source: peripheral blood mononuclear cells (PBMCs), taken at new diagnosis, from a patient treated with antithyroid drugs. CDR3: CASSFTISGGKETQYF. DNA for the CDR3: TGTGCCAGCAGTTTCACCATCAGCGGGGGGAAAGAGACCCAGTACTTC.